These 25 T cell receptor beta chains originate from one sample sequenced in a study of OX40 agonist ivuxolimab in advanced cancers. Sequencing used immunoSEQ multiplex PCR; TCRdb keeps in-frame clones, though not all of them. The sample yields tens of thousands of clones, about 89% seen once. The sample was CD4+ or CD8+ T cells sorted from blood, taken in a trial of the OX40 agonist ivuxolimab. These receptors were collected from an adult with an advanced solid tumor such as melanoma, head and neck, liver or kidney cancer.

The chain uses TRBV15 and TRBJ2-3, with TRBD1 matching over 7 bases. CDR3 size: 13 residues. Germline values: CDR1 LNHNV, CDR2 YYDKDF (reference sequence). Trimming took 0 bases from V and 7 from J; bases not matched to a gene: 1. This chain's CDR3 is CATSRDRGYTQYF. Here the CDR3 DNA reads TGTGCCACCAGCAGAGACAGGGGGTATACGCAGTATTTT.

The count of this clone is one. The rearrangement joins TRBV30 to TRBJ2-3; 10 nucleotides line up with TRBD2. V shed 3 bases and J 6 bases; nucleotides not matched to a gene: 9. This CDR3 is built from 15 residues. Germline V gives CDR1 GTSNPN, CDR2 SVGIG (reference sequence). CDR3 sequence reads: CAWSSLAGAADTQYF. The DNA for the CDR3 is TGTGCCTGGAGCAGTCTAGCGGGAGCGGCGGATACGCAGTATTTT.

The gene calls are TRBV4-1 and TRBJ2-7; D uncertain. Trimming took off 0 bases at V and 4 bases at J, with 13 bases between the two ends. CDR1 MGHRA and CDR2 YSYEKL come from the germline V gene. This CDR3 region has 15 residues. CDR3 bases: TGCGCCAGCAGCCAAGATCAGACTTGGTTTTACGAGCAGTACTTC. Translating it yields CASSQDQTWFYEQYF.

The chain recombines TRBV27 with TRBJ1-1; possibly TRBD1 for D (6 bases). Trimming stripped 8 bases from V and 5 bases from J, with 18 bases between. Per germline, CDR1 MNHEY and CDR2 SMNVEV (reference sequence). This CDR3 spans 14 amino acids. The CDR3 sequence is CASYPQGGVTEAFF. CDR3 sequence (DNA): TGTGCCAGCTACCCACAGGGAGGCGTAACTGAAGCTTTCTTT.

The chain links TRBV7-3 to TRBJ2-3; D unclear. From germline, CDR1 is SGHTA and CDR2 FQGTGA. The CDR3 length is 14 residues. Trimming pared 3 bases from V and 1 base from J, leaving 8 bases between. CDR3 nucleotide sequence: TGTGCCAGCAGCTTGAGCCCCGGCACAGATACGCAGTATTTT. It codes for CASSLSPGTDTQYF.

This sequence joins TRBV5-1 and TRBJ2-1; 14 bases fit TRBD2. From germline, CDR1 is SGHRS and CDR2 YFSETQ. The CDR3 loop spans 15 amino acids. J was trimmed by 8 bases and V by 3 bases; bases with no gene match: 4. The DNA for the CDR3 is TGCGCCAGCAGCTGGGGGGGACTAGCGGGAGATGAGCAGTTCTTC. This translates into CASSWGGLAGDEQFF. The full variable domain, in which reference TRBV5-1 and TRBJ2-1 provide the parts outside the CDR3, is KAGVTQTPRYLIKTRGQQVTLSCSPISGHRSVSWYQQTPGQGLQFLFEYFSETQRNKGNFPGRFSGRQFSNSRSEMNVSTLELGDSALYLCASSWGGLAGDEQFFGPGTRLTVL.

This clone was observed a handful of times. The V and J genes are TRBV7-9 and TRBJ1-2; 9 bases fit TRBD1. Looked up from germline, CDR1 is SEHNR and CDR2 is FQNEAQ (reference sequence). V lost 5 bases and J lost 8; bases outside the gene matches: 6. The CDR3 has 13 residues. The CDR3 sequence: CASSPQGALGYTF. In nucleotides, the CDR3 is TGTGCCAGCAGCCCACAGGGGGCGCTCGGCTACACCTTC.

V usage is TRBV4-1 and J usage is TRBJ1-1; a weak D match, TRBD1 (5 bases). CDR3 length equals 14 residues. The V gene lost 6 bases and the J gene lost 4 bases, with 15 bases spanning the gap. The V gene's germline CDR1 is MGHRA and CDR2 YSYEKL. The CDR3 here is CASRFRELTTEAFF. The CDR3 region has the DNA TGCGCCAGCAGGTTCAGGGAGTTGACCACTGAAGCTTTCTTT.

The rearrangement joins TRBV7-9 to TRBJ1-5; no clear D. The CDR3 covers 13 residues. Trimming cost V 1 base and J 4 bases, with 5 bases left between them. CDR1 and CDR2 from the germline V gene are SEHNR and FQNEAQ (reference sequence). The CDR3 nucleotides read TGTGCCAGCAGCTTAGGAATTAATCAGCCCCAGCATTTT. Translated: CASSLGINQPQHF.

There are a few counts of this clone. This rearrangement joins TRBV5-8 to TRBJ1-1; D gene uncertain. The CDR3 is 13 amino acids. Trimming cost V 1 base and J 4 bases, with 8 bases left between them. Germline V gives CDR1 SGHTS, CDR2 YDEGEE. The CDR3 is CASSLIGGTEAFF. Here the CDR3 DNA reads TGTGCCAGCAGCTTGATCGGTGGCACTGAAGCTTTCTTT.

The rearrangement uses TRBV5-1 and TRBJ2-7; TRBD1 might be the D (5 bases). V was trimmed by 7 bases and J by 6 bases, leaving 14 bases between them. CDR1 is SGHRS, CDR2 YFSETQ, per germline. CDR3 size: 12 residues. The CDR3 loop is CASSPQGSEQYF. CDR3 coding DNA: TGCGCCAGCTCCCCCCAGGGCTCCGAGCAGTACTTC.

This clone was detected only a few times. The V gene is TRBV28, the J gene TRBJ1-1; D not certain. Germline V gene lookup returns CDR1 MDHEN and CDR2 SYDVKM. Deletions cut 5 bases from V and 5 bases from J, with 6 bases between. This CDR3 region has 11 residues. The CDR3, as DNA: TGTGCCAGCAGTCCATGGACTGAAGCTTTCTTT. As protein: CASSPWTEAFF.

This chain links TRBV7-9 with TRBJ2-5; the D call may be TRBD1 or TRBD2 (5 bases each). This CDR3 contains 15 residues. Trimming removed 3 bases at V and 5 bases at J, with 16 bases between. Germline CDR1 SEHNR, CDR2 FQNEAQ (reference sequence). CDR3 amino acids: CASSFSQESGETQYF. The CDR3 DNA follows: TGTGCCAGCAGCTTCTCACAGGAGTCGGGGGAGACCCAGTACTTC.

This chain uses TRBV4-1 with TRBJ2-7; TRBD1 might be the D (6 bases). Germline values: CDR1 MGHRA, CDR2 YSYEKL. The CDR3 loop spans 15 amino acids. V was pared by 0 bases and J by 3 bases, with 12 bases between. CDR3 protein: CASSQDMGAFYEQYF. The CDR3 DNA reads TGCGCCAGCAGCCAAGATATGGGGGCCTTCTACGAGCAGTACTTC.

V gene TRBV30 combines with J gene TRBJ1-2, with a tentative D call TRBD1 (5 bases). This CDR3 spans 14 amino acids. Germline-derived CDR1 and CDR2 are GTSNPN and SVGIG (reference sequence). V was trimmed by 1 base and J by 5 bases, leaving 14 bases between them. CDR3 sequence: CAWSGGGRLYGYTF. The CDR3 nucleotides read TGTGCCTGGAGTGGGGGGGGACGGCTATATGGCTACACCTTC.

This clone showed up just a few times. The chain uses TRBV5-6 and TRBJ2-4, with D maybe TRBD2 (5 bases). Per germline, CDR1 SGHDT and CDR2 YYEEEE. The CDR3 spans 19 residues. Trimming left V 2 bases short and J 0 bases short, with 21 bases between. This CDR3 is CASSFRTGKGTQAKNIQYF. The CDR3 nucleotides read TGTGCCAGCAGCTTCCGGACGGGGAAAGGAACCCAAGCCAAAAACATTCAGTACTTC.

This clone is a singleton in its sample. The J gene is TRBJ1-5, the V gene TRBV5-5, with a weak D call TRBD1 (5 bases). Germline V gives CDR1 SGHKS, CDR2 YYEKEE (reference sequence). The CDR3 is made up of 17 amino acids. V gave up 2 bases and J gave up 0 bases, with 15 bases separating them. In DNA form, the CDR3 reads TGTGCCAGCAGCTTTCAGGGTTCCCCGGTTAGCAATCAGCCCCAGCATTTT. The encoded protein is CASSFQGSPVSNQPQHF.

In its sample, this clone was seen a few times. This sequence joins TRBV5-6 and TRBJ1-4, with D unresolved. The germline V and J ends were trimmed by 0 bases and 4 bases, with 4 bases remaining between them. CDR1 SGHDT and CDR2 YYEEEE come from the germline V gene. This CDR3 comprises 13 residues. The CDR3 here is CASSLGHNEKLFF. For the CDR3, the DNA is TGTGCCAGCAGCTTGGGACATAATGAAAAACTGTTTTTT.

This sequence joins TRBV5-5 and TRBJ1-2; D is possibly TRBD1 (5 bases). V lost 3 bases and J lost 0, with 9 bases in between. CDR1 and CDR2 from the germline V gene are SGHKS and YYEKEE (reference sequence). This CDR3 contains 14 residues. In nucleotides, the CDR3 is TGTGCCAGCAGCTGGGACGGACCTAACTATGGCTACACCTTC. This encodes CASSWDGPNYGYTF.

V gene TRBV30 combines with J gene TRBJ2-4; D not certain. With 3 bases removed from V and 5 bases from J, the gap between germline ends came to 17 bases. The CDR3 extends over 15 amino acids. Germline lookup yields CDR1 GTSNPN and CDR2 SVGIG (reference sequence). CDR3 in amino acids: CAWRGNSNIENIQYF. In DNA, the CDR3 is TGTGCCTGGAGGGGGAATAGTAACATCGAAAACATTCAGTACTTC. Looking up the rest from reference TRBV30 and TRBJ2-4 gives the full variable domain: SQTIHQWPATLVQPVGSPLSLECTVEGTSNPNLYWYRQAAGRGLQLLFYSVGIGQISSEVPQNLSASRPQDRQFILSSKKLLLSDSGFYLCAWRGNSNIENIQYFGAGTRLSVL.

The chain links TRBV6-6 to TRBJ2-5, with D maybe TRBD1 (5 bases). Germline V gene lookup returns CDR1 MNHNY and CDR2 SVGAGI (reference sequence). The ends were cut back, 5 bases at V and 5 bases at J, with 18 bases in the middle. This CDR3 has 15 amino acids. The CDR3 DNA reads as TGTGCCAGCAGTAACCCCAGGGATAGGATTGAGACCCAGTACTTC. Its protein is CASSNPRDRIETQYF.

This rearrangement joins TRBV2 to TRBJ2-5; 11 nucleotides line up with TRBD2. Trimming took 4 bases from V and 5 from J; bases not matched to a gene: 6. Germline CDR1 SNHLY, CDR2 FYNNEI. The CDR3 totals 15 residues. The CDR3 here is CASSVAGGPRETQYF. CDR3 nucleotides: TGTGCCAGCAGTGTAGCGGGGGGGCCAAGGGAGACCCAGTACTTC.

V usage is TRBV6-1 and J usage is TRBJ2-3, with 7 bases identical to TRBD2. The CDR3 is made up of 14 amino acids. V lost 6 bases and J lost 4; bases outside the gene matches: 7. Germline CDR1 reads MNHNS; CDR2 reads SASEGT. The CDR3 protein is CASRSIGGSDTQYF. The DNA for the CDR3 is TGTGCCAGCAGATCCATCGGGGGGTCAGATACGCAGTATTTT.

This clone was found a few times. CDR3 bases: TGTGCCAGCAGTTTACAGTCCAGGGGATTTTCACCCCTCCACTTT. Its translation: CASSLQSRGFSPLHF. The genes are TRBV27 and TRBJ1-6; tentative D call: TRBD1 (6 bases). The CDR3 has 15 amino acids. CDR1 and CDR2 from the germline V gene are MNHEY and SMNVEV (reference sequence). V shed 2 bases and J shed 9 bases, with 14 bases lying between them.

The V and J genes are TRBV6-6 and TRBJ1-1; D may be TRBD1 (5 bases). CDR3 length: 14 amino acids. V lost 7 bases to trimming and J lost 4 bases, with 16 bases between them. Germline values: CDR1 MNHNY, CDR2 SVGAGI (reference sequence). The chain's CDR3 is CASKQDSRSTEAFF. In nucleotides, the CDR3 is TGTGCCAGCAAGCAAGACAGTAGGAGCACTGAAGCTTTCTTT.